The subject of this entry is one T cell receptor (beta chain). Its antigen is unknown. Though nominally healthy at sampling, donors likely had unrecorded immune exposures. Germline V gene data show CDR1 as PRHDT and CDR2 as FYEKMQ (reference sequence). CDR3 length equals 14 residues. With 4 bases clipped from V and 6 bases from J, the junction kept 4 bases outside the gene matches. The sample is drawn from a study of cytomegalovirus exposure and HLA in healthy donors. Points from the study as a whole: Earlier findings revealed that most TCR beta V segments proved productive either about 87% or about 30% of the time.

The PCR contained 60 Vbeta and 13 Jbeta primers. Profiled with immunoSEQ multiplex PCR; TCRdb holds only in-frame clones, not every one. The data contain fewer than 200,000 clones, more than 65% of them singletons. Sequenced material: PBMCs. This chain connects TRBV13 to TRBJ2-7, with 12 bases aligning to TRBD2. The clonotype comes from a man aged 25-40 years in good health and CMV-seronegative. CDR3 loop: CASSSSGGVGEQYF. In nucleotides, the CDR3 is TGTGCCAGCAGCTCTAGCGGGGGGGTCGGCGAGCAGTACTTC.